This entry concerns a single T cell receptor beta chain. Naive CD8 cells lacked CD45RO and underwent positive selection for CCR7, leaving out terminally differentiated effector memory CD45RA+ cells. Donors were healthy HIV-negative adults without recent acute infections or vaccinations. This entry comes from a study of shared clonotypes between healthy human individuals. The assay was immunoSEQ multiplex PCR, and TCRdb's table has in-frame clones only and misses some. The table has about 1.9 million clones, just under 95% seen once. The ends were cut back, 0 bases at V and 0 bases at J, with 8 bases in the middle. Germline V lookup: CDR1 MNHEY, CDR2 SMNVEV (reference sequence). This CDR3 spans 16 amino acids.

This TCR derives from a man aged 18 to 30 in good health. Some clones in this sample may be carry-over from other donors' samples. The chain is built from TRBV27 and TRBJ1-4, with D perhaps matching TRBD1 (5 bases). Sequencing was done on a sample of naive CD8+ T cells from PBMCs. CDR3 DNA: TGTGCCAGCAGTTTATCGGTGGGGGCAACTAATGAAAAACTGTTTTTT. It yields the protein CASSLSVGATNEKLFF. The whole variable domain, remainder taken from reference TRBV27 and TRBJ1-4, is EAQVTQNPRYLITVTGKKLTVTCSQNMNHEYMSWYRQDPGLGLRQIYYSMNVEVTDKGDVPEGYKVSRKEKRNFPLILESPSPNQTSLYFCASSLSVGATNEKLFFGSGTQLSVL.